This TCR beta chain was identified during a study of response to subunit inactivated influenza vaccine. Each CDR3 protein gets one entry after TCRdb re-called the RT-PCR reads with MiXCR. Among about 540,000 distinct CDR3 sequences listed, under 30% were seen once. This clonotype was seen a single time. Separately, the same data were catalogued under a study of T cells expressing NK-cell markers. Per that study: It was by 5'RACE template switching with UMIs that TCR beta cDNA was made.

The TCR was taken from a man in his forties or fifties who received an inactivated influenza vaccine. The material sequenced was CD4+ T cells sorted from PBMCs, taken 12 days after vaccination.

The CDR3 nucleotides read TGTGCCAGCAGCCAAGATTTCTTAGGCAGACTGAACACTGAAGCTTTCTTT. Translating it yields CASSQDFLGRLNTEAFF. The chain uses TRBV14 and TRBJ1-1; D ambiguous. The V gene lost 0 bases and the J gene lost 0 bases, with 14 bases spanning the gap. Germline CDR1 and CDR2: SGHDN and FVKESK. The CDR3 consists of 17 residues.